A single sample is the source of the 27 T cell receptor beta chains below, sequenced in a study of identifying expanded T cells in peripheral blood. Data came from immunoSEQ multiplex PCR; TCRdb stores just in-frame clones and leaves some out. The repertoire includes 81,000 or so clones, 84% of them detected once, and about 18% sits in the top ten. Sample: blood. The source is a person between 18 and 70 years old in good health.

This clone was seen once. The chain joins TRBV6-4 to TRBJ2-1; D not certain. V dropped 1 base and J dropped 6 bases, with 7 bases sitting between them. The CDR3 is 13 residues long. Germline-derived CDR1 and CDR2 are MRHNA and SNTAGT. DNA of the CDR3: TGTGCCAGCAGTGACTTACTGAGCAATGAGCAGTTCTTC. The encoded protein is CASSDLLSNEQFF.

V is TRBV20-1 and J is TRBJ2-1; no clear D gene. Trimming shortened V by 3 bases and J by 10 bases, and 10 bases separated the two germline ends. CDR3 length: 11 amino acids. CDR1 DFQATT and CDR2 SNEGSKA come from the germline V gene (reference sequence). The chain's CDR3 is CSASPRPEQFF. The CDR3, as DNA: TGCAGTGCTAGTCCCAGACCAGAGCAGTTCTTC.

The rearrangement joins TRBV11-3 to TRBJ2-1, with D unclear. The germline V gene encodes CDR1 SGHNT and CDR2 YENEEA. Trimming left V 3 bases short and J 4 bases short, with 10 bases between. This CDR3 region has 14 residues. The CDR3 here is CASSFSGFYNEQFF. The CDR3 DNA reads as TGTGCCAGCAGCTTCTCCGGGTTTTACAATGAGCAGTTCTTC.

The chain combines TRBV30 with TRBJ2-7; D possibly corresponds to TRBD2 (5 bases). The germline gives CDR1 GTSNPN, CDR2 SVGIG (reference sequence). V lost 5 bases and J 7 bases, leaving 15 bases between the germline ends. This CDR3 region has 12 residues. The CDR3: CAWGNTRGEQYF. CDR3 bases: TGTGCCTGGGGGAATACACGGGGAGAGCAGTACTTC.

This clone was seen just once. The V and J genes are TRBV7-2 and TRBJ1-3, with a possible D match to TRBD1 (5 bases). V dropped 1 base and J dropped 9 bases, with 22 bases sitting between them. The CDR3 covers 17 residues. Germline V lookup: CDR1 SGHTA, CDR2 FQGNSA. CDR3 sequence: CASSLDGAGPERGTIYF. In DNA form, the CDR3 reads TGTGCCAGCAGCTTAGACGGGGCGGGCCCGGAGCGGGGCACCATATATTTT.

This clone has more than one count but fewer than ten. V is TRBV7-3 and J is TRBJ2-7; D possibly corresponds to TRBD2 (6 bases). The CDR3 spans 15 residues. Germline CDR1 is SGHTA and CDR2 is FQGTGA. V was cut by 3 bases and J by 3 bases, with 15 bases left in between. CDR3 amino acids: CASSLSGTPNYEQYF. The CDR3 DNA follows: TGTGCCAGCAGCTTGTCCGGGACTCCTAACTACGAGCAGTACTTC.

This clone was seen repeatedly, ten times or more. J is TRBJ1-1 and V is TRBV7-8; D is uncertain. Trimming removed 4 bases at V and 1 base at J, with 16 bases between. CDR3 length equals 16 residues. Germline lookup yields CDR1 SGHVS and CDR2 FQNEAQ. The CDR3 region is CASSSLRLTRNTEAFF. The CDR3 DNA sequence: TGTGCCAGCAGCTCCCTCAGATTAACTCGGAACACTGAAGCTTTCTTT.

The table lists this clone with a few counts. The CDR3 is CASSWGGVGGTDTQYF. The CDR3 coding sequence is TGTGCCAGCAGCTGGGGCGGGGTGGGTGGCACAGATACGCAGTATTTT. V and J are TRBV7-8 and TRBJ2-3; D perhaps matches TRBD2 (6 bases). This CDR3 contains 16 residues. Trimming took off 4 bases at V and 1 base at J, with 15 bases between the two ends. Germline values: CDR1 SGHVS, CDR2 FQNEAQ.

V is TRBV10-3 and J is TRBJ1-5; no clear D. V was shortened by 4 bases and J by 0 bases, with 7 bases between the two germline ends. The CDR3 is made up of 14 amino acids. Germline CDR1 is ENHRY and CDR2 is SYGVKD. CDR3 bases: TGTGCCATCAGTGTGGGAGATAGCAATCAGCCCCAGCATTTT. Its protein is CAISVGDSNQPQHF.

This sequence joins TRBV18 and TRBJ2-3, with 8 positions matching TRBD1. Losses at the gene ends were 2 bases for V and 6 bases for J; bases not matched to a gene: 10. Germline lookup yields CDR1 KGHSH and CDR2 LQKENI. This CDR3 is 16 amino acids long. DNA of the CDR3: TGTGCCAGCTCACCAAGAGATGCAGGGGGCGAGGATACGCAGTATTTT. Translating gives CASSPRDAGGEDTQYF.

The chain links TRBV5-1 to TRBJ2-7; no clear D. Trimming took off 4 bases at V and 5 bases at J, with 16 bases between the two ends. Germline V CDR1 and CDR2: SGHRS, YFSETQ. This CDR3 is built from 14 residues. The chain's CDR3 is CASSHSPLENEQYF. The CDR3 nucleotides are TGCGCCAGCAGCCACTCCCCCTTAGAGAACGAGCAGTACTTC.

The chain employs TRBV7-2 and TRBJ2-1; 8 bases map to TRBD2. Germline trimming cut 5 bases from V and 5 bases from J; bases unmatched to any gene: 8. CDR1 and CDR2 (germline): SGHTA, FQGNSA. The CDR3 loop spans 15 amino acids. The CDR3 protein is CASSPQGLEHNEQFF. Here the CDR3 DNA reads TGTGCCAGCAGCCCTCAGGGACTAGAACACAATGAGCAGTTCTTC.

This sequence joins TRBV28 and TRBJ2-5, with 8 nucleotides matching TRBD1. V lost 3 bases to trimming and J lost 7 bases; unmatched junction nucleotides: 10. Germline V gives CDR1 MDHEN, CDR2 SYDVKM. The CDR3 is 15 amino acids. CDR3 nucleotides: TGTGCCAGCAGTTTCCTCACAGGGGGAATGGGGACCCAGTACTTC. It codes for CASSFLTGGMGTQYF.

The rearrangement joins TRBV6-1 to TRBJ2-2, with TRBD1 matching over 11 bases. CDR1 and CDR2 from the germline V gene are MNHNS and SASEGT. Trimming took 4 bases from V and 3 from J; bases not matched to a gene: 4. The CDR3 is 16 amino acids. The CDR3 spells CASSGTGGPDTGELFF. CDR3 DNA: TGTGCCAGCAGTGGGACAGGGGGCCCCGACACCGGGGAGCTGTTTTTT.

This clone was detected a few times. This chain joins TRBV6-5 and TRBJ2-1; D is ambiguous. Trimming removed 0 bases from V and 9 bases from J, with 12 bases in between. Germline V lookup: CDR1 MNHEY, CDR2 SVGAGI. CDR3 length: 14 amino acids. CDR3 in amino acids: CASSYSTLLAEQFF. The CDR3 nucleotides are TGTGCCAGCAGTTACTCGACTCTTCTGGCTGAGCAGTTCTTC.

V gene TRBV27 combines with J gene TRBJ2-7; 8 bases align to TRBD1. This CDR3 region has 15 residues. Trimming at V came to 7 bases and at J to 3 bases, leaving 11 bases not matched to a gene. Germline CDR1 is MNHEY and CDR2 is SMNVEV (reference sequence). CDR3 sequence (DNA): TGTGCCAGCAACAGAGCAGGGGGCCGGGGCTACGAGCAGTACTTC. This encodes CASNRAGGRGYEQYF.

The chain couples TRBV27 to TRBJ2-3; 12 bases align to TRBD2. V shed 3 bases, J shed 5 bases, and the junction held 9 bases outside the gene matches. The CDR3 loop spans 17 amino acids. In germline, CDR1 is MNHEY, CDR2 SMNVEV (reference sequence). CDR3 nucleotides: TGTGCCAGCAGTTTCGCTCGACTAGCGGGAGTGGTAGATACGCAGTATTTT. It translates to CASSFARLAGVVDTQYF.

The chain couples TRBV28 to TRBJ1-2; 11 bases match TRBD1. Germline V lookup: CDR1 MDHEN, CDR2 SYDVKM. After removal of 7 bases from V and 6 bases from J, the junction contained 10 bases not matched to a gene. The CDR3 has 15 amino acids. The CDR3 nucleotides read TGTGCCAGCAACACCCCTGCGGGACAGGGGGATGGCTACACCTTC. Translation: CASNTPAGQGDGYTF.

Concerning this clone itself: The junction differs from germline at one of its ends, possibly a read error. The chain employs TRBV6-1 and TRBJ2-7; 10 bases align to TRBD2. Germline CDR1 reads MNHNS; CDR2 reads SASEGT. The CDR3 loop spans 16 amino acids. The CDR3 DNA reads TGTGCCATCAGTGAAGGACTAGCGGACTTATCCTACGAGCAGTACTTC. As protein: CAISEGLADLSYEQYF.

V and J are TRBV20-1 and TRBJ2-7; D gene unclear. Germline loops: CDR1 DFQATT, CDR2 SNEGSKA (reference sequence). V shed 1 base and J shed 6 bases, with 7 bases lying between them. This CDR3 contains 11 residues. DNA for the CDR3: TGCAGTGCTAGAGTAACCGGCGAGCAGTACTTC. As protein: CSARVTGEQYF.

The rearrangement links TRBV5-1 to TRBJ2-7; D remains ambiguous. The V gene's germline CDR1 is SGHRS and CDR2 YFSETQ. V lost 0 bases, J lost 6 bases, and 7 bases lay in between. This CDR3 has 12 residues. The CDR3 sequence: CASSLDRFEQYF. In DNA, the CDR3 is TGCGCCAGCAGCTTGGACAGATTCGAGCAGTACTTC.

The V call is TRBV6-4, the J call TRBJ2-2; D is unresolved. Germline CDR1 MRHNA, CDR2 SNTAGT. CDR3 length equals 14 residues. Trimming took off 5 bases at V and 3 bases at J, with 10 bases between the two ends. CDR3 region: CASSKVGDTGELFF. CDR3 nucleotides: TGTGCCAGCAGTAAGGTTGGGGACACCGGGGAGCTGTTTTTT.

The chain links TRBV10-2 to TRBJ2-4; 8 bases line up with TRBD2. Germline CDR1 and CDR2: WSHSY and SAAADI. Trimming took 7 bases from V and 9 from J; bases not matched to a gene: 8. This CDR3 comprises 13 residues. The CDR3 here is CASTKAGGGIQYF. In DNA, the CDR3 is TGCGCCAGCACAAAGGCGGGAGGAGGCATTCAGTACTTC.

The gene calls are TRBV6-1 and TRBJ1-1; D is ambiguous. Germline CDR1 is MNHNS and CDR2 is SASEGT. Trimming shortened V by 8 bases and J by 2 bases, and 9 bases separated the two germline ends. This CDR3 comprises 12 residues. Written as DNA, the CDR3 is TGTGCCAGCCGGAACGGAAACACTGAAGCTTTCTTT. Amino acids: CASRNGNTEAFF.

This rearrangement joins TRBV11-1 to TRBJ2-1; D might be TRBD2 (5 bases). The V gene lost 1 base and the J gene lost 7 bases, with 8 bases spanning the gap. The CDR3 has 13 residues. The germline V gene has CDR1 SGHAT and CDR2 FQDESV (reference sequence). The CDR3 region is CASSLDRTNEQFF. The DNA of the CDR3 is TGTGCCAGCAGCTTAGATCGGACTAATGAGCAGTTCTTC.

This clone was seen only a few times. V usage is TRBV5-1 and J usage is TRBJ2-7; TRBD2 might be the D (5 bases). The CDR3 has 15 amino acids. Looked up from germline, CDR1 is SGHRS and CDR2 is YFSETQ. V lost 0 bases to trimming and J lost 5 bases, with 15 bases between them. The CDR3 bases are TGCGCCAGCAGCTTGGTGGGATCGGGAAGCGACGAGCAGTACTTC. It yields the protein CASSLVGSGSDEQYF.

J is TRBJ1-4 and V is TRBV6-6, with 8 bases lining up with TRBD1. The CDR3 sequence is 14 residues long. V was pared by 2 bases and J by 12 bases, with 8 bases of the junction left unmatched. Germline lookup yields CDR1 MNHNY and CDR2 SVGAGI (reference sequence). The DNA of the CDR3 is TGTGCCAGCAGTTACGAAAACAGGGGGACGGAACTGTTTTTT. Translation: CASSYENRGTELFF.